This T cell receptor (beta chain) was sequenced for a study of blood T cell repertoires in COVID-19. Across the study: Material from acute and convalescent COVID-19 was sourced from the United States, Italy and Spain.

There are 14 residues in the CDR3. Trimming took off 2 bases at V and 1 base at J, with 8 bases between the two ends. Germline CDR1 MDHEN, CDR2 SYDVKM. Categorization into cohorts depended on clinical history that participants reported. Worth noting for this clone: This CDR3 is also generated by other DNA sequences in the sample.

In the study's own analysis: By means of reference gene primer amplification, nucleated cell counts were estimated. The repertoire was sequenced with immunoSEQ multiplex PCR; TCRdb's copy has only in-frame clones and lacks some. V, J and clone size reflect that table, while D and trimming were determined from the DNA. The sample carries hundreds of thousands of clones, roughly 90% recorded once. The V and J genes are TRBV28 and TRBJ1-2; possibly TRBD1 for D (6 bases). This sequence originates from a woman in her forties or fifties who had recovered from COVID-19. The sample was PBMCs or T cells enriched from blood (not recorded which). CDR3 protein: CASSLPQGNYGYTF. CDR3 nucleotide sequence: TGTGCCAGCAGTTTACCACAGGGTAACTATGGCTACACCTTC.